This is a list of T cell receptor beta chains from one sample in a study of cytomegalovirus exposure and HLA in healthy donors. Libraries were prepared by immunoSEQ multiplex PCR; TCRdb keeps only in-frame clonotypes and omits some of them. This table holds about 180,000 clones, more than 75% found once. The material sequenced was PBMCs. These TCRs come from a man aged 40-55 years in good health and CMV-seronegative. CDR3s include the opening cysteine and the closing phenylalanine or tryptophan. The order of the fields is J gene, clone size, V gene, D gene, CDR3 DNA, CDR3 protein. D genes are given only for firm matches. Rows may omit the clone size; those that give it use once, few, many or a size class.

j_call: TRBJ1-2; clone_size: .; v_call: TRBV27; d_call: .; cdr3_nt: TGTGCCAGCAGTTTATGGTCGGGGAGCCATAACTATGGCTACACCTTC; cdr3_aa: CASSLWSGSHNYGYTF
j_call: TRBJ2-2; clone_size: once; v_call: TRBV29-1; d_call: TRBD1; cdr3_nt: TGCAGCGTTGATCGTCGTAGGACAGGGGGGGGAACCGGGGAGCTGTTTTTT; cdr3_aa: CSVDRRRTGGGTGELFF
j_call: TRBJ2-5; clone_size: .; v_call: TRBV10-1; d_call: TRBD2; cdr3_nt: TGCGCCAGCCGGGGACTAGCGGGGAAAGAGACCCAGTACTTC; cdr3_aa: CASRGLAGKETQYF
j_call: TRBJ2-5; clone_size: once; v_call: TRBV21-1; d_call: .; cdr3_nt: TGTGCCAGCAGCAAAGAGAGGCCTAGCGGGAGTGGAGAGACCCAGTACTTC; cdr3_aa: CASSKERPSGSGETQYF
j_call: TRBJ2-3; clone_size: .; v_call: TRBV18; d_call: .; cdr3_nt: TGTGCCAGCTCACCCCTTGGGCCACAACGCACAGATACGCAGTATTTT; cdr3_aa: CASSPLGPQRTDTQYF
j_call: TRBJ2-7; clone_size: .; v_call: TRBV30; d_call: .; cdr3_nt: TGTGCCTGGAGTGGCCGGGACCGGGAGCGCGAGCAGTACTTC; cdr3_aa: CAWSGRDREREQYF
j_call: TRBJ2-1; clone_size: .; v_call: TRBV5-4; d_call: TRBD2; cdr3_nt: TGTGCCAGCAGCTTGTTAGCTAGCGGGGGCAATGAGCAGTTCTTC; cdr3_aa: CASSLLASGGNEQFF
j_call: TRBJ1-5; clone_size: .; v_call: TRBV30; d_call: .; cdr3_nt: TGTGCCTGGAGTGTCTGGGGGCCGTATAGCAATCAGCCCCAGCATTTT; cdr3_aa: CAWSVWGPYSNQPQHF
j_call: TRBJ2-1; clone_size: .; v_call: TRBV11-3; d_call: TRBD1; cdr3_nt: TGTGCCAGCAGCGGGGCCGGGACAGGATTTTACAATGAGCAGTTCTTC; cdr3_aa: CASSGAGTGFYNEQFF
j_call: TRBJ2-7; clone_size: .; v_call: TRBV7-2; d_call: TRBD2; cdr3_nt: TGTGCCAGCAGCGTAGGGACTAGCGCGAGTTACGAGCAGTACTTC; cdr3_aa: CASSVGTSASYEQYF
j_call: TRBJ2-7; clone_size: .; v_call: TRBV6-1; d_call: TRBD1; cdr3_nt: TGTGCCAGCAGGCAGGGGGCTTTGTACGAGCAGTACTTC; cdr3_aa: CASRQGALYEQYF
j_call: TRBJ1-4; clone_size: .; v_call: TRBV5-1; d_call: .; cdr3_nt: TGCGCCAGCACCCGAGGCGGCAAGGAGGAAAAACTGTTTTTT; cdr3_aa: CASTRGGKEEKLFF
j_call: TRBJ1-1; clone_size: .; v_call: TRBV29-1; d_call: .; cdr3_nt: TGCAGCGTTAAGGACACCTTCGAAGGGAACACTGAAGCTTTCTTT; cdr3_aa: CSVKDTFEGNTEAFF
j_call: TRBJ1-1; clone_size: .; v_call: TRBV7-8; d_call: .; cdr3_nt: TGTGCCAGCAGCTTAGTACAGGGATCGAACACTGAAGCTTTCTTT; cdr3_aa: CASSLVQGSNTEAFF
j_call: TRBJ2-3; clone_size: .; v_call: TRBV2; d_call: .; cdr3_nt: TGTGCCAGCAGGTTACAGGGTAAGGAGTCGGATACGCAGTATTTT; cdr3_aa: CASRLQGKESDTQYF
j_call: TRBJ2-7; clone_size: few; v_call: TRBV9; d_call: TRBD1; cdr3_nt: TGTGCCAGCAGCGCCCCACAGGGGTACGAGCAGTACTTC; cdr3_aa: CASSAPQGYEQYF
j_call: TRBJ2-1; clone_size: .; v_call: TRBV4-2; d_call: TRBD2; cdr3_nt: TGTGCCAGCAGTGCCCGGGCTAGCGGTAATGAGCAGTTCTTC; cdr3_aa: CASSARASGNEQFF
j_call: TRBJ1-5; clone_size: .; v_call: TRBV6-1; d_call: .; cdr3_nt: TGTGCCAGCGACTGGGGCAATCAGCCCCAGCATTTT; cdr3_aa: CASDWGNQPQHF
j_call: TRBJ1-5; clone_size: .; v_call: TRBV28; d_call: .; cdr3_nt: TGTGCCAGCAGTCCGAACACGGGCGGGCAGCCCCAGCATTTT; cdr3_aa: CASSPNTGGQPQHF
j_call: TRBJ2-3; clone_size: few; v_call: TRBV27; d_call: .; cdr3_nt: TGTGCCAGCAGTTTAAAAGTACGCGGAGATACGCAGTATTTT; cdr3_aa: CASSLKVRGDTQYF
j_call: TRBJ1-5; clone_size: .; v_call: TRBV7-2; d_call: .; cdr3_nt: TGTGCCAGCAGCTTAAACGGGGGCAATCAGCCCCAGCATTTT; cdr3_aa: CASSLNGGNQPQHF
j_call: TRBJ2-7; clone_size: .; v_call: TRBV27; d_call: .; cdr3_nt: TGTGCCAGCAGTTCGAGACAGGTAGGGCGATACGAGCAGTACTTC; cdr3_aa: CASSSRQVGRYEQYF
j_call: TRBJ1-2; clone_size: once; v_call: TRBV7-8; d_call: .; cdr3_nt: TGTGCCAGCAGCTTAGCCGGGTCCAACTATGGCTACACCTTC; cdr3_aa: CASSLAGSNYGYTF
j_call: TRBJ2-4; clone_size: few; v_call: TRBV7-2; d_call: TRBD2; cdr3_nt: TGTGCCAGCAGCTTAGGTAGCGGGGGGATAGCCAAAAACATTCAGTACTTC; cdr3_aa: CASSLGSGGIAKNIQYF
j_call: TRBJ2-4; clone_size: once; v_call: TRBV5-4; d_call: TRBD1; cdr3_nt: TGTGCCAGCAGCCCGGGACAGCAAAACATTCAGTACTTC; cdr3_aa: CASSPGQQNIQYF
j_call: TRBJ2-7; clone_size: .; v_call: TRBV18; d_call: .; cdr3_nt: TGTGCCAGCTCACAGGGGACCTACGAGCAGTACTTC; cdr3_aa: CASSQGTYEQYF
j_call: TRBJ2-2; clone_size: .; v_call: TRBV28; d_call: TRBD2; cdr3_nt: TGTGCCAGCAGTTCTAGCGGGAGTGTTGGTACCGGGGAGCTGTTTTTT; cdr3_aa: CASSSSGSVGTGELFF
j_call: TRBJ2-7; clone_size: .; v_call: TRBV5-1; d_call: TRBD2; cdr3_nt: TGCGCCAGCAGCTTGACTCTAGCGGCCTCCTACGAGCAGTACTTC; cdr3_aa: CASSLTLAASYEQYF
j_call: TRBJ1-1; clone_size: .; v_call: TRBV19; d_call: TRBD1; cdr3_nt: TGTGCCAGTAGTAGACAGGGCGACACTGAAGCTTTCTTT; cdr3_aa: CASSRQGDTEAFF
j_call: TRBJ2-3; clone_size: once; v_call: TRBV5-1; d_call: TRBD1; cdr3_nt: TGCGCCAGCAGCTTGGAAAGGGGGCCGACAGATACGCAGTATTTT; cdr3_aa: CASSLERGPTDTQYF
j_call: TRBJ1-5; clone_size: .; v_call: TRBV28; d_call: .; cdr3_nt: TGTGCCAGCAGTTCCCTTGGGAGGGGCGGCAATCAGCCCCAGCATTTT; cdr3_aa: CASSSLGRGGNQPQHF
j_call: TRBJ2-7; clone_size: .; v_call: TRBV6-6; d_call: TRBD1; cdr3_nt: TGTGCCAGCAGTCCCTGTCGACCGGGACAGTGCGACGAGCAGTACTTC; cdr3_aa: CASSPCRPGQCDEQYF
j_call: TRBJ2-7; clone_size: .; v_call: TRBV7-2; d_call: TRBD2; cdr3_nt: TGTGCCAGCAGCTTACTCGGGACTAGCAACGAGCAGTACTTC; cdr3_aa: CASSLLGTSNEQYF
j_call: TRBJ2-7; clone_size: .; v_call: TRBV4-1; d_call: .; cdr3_nt: TGCGCCAGCAGCCAAGATTCCGCTGGGGGCGGCGAGCAGTACTTC; cdr3_aa: CASSQDSAGGGEQYF
j_call: TRBJ1-2; clone_size: .; v_call: TRBV5-1; d_call: TRBD1; cdr3_nt: TGCGCCAGCAGCGACCCGGGACAGGGAGGTGGCTACACCTTC; cdr3_aa: CASSDPGQGGGYTF
j_call: TRBJ1-2; clone_size: .; v_call: TRBV11-3; d_call: .; cdr3_nt: TGTGCCAGCAGCTTATCGGGTTATGGCTACACCTTC; cdr3_aa: CASSLSGYGYTF
j_call: TRBJ2-1; clone_size: .; v_call: TRBV5-4; d_call: TRBD2; cdr3_nt: TGTGCCATGTTTCGGACTAGCGGTTACAATGAGCAGTTCTTC; cdr3_aa: CAMFRTSGYNEQFF
j_call: TRBJ2-7; clone_size: once; v_call: TRBV30; d_call: TRBD2; cdr3_nt: TGTGCCTGGAGTGGGACTAGCGGAGGGGCCGCGCAGTACTTC; cdr3_aa: CAWSGTSGGAAQYF
j_call: TRBJ2-2; clone_size: .; v_call: TRBV28; d_call: TRBD2; cdr3_nt: TGTGCCAGCAGCGGGGGGGGCACCGGGGAGCTGTTTTTT; cdr3_aa: CASSGGGTGELFF
j_call: TRBJ1-2; clone_size: .; v_call: TRBV28; d_call: .; cdr3_nt: TGTGCCAGCAGTTTTGGGCAGATAAACTATGGCTACACCTTC; cdr3_aa: CASSFGQINYGYTF
j_call: TRBJ1-1; clone_size: .; v_call: TRBV5-5; d_call: .; cdr3_nt: TGTGCCAGCAGTCGCATTAAGGAGGCTGAAGCTTTCTTT; cdr3_aa: CASSRIKEAEAFF
j_call: TRBJ2-3; clone_size: .; v_call: TRBV2; d_call: TRBD2; cdr3_nt: TGTGCCAGCAGTGAATTGGAAGCGGGAGGAACAGATACGCAGTATTTT; cdr3_aa: CASSELEAGGTDTQYF
j_call: TRBJ2-1; clone_size: .; v_call: TRBV5-6; d_call: TRBD2; cdr3_nt: TGTGCCAGCAGCTTGATGGCGGGAGGTGAGCAGTTCTTC; cdr3_aa: CASSLMAGGEQFF
j_call: TRBJ1-1; clone_size: .; v_call: TRBV6-4; d_call: TRBD1; cdr3_nt: TGTGCCACGCAGGGGGCTGAGAACACTGAAGCTTTCTTT; cdr3_aa: CATQGAENTEAFF
j_call: TRBJ1-1; clone_size: .; v_call: TRBV28; d_call: TRBD1; cdr3_nt: TGTGCCAGCAGGGCGGGACAGGGAGCCACTGAAGCTTTCTTT; cdr3_aa: CASRAGQGATEAFF
j_call: TRBJ1-1; clone_size: .; v_call: TRBV27; d_call: .; cdr3_nt: TGTGCCAGCAGTTCTTCCAATTCTCCTCAGGGTTGGACTGAAGCTTTCTTT; cdr3_aa: CASSSSNSPQGWTEAFF